What follows are 25 T cell receptor beta chains derived from one specimen sequenced in a study of cytomegalovirus exposure and HLA in healthy donors. PCR was performed using 60 Vbeta and 13 Jbeta primers. Clones were sequenced by immunoSEQ multiplex PCR, and TCRdb holds only the in-frame ones, with some missing. The data show some 80,000 clones, around 78% seen once. Sequencing was performed on PBMCs. Receptor source: a man aged 40-49 years in good health and CMV-seronegative.

The rearrangement uses TRBV12-5 and TRBJ1-5, with 9 bases identical to TRBD1. Germline V CDR1 and CDR2: LGHNT, FRNRAP. The CDR3 covers 14 residues. The J segment lost 4 bases and the V segment lost 4 bases, leaving 2 bases of the junction unmatched. As DNA, the CDR3 is TGTGCTAGTGGTTGGGACAGGGTAAATCAGCCCCAGCATTTT. Its translation is CASGWDRVNQPQHF.

The chain joins TRBV6-1 to TRBJ2-1, with TRBD2 matching over 8 bases. CDR3 length: 16 amino acids. J lost 4 bases, V lost 0 bases, and 5 bases had no gene match. Germline CDR1 reads MNHNS; CDR2 reads SASEGT. The CDR3 nucleotides read TGTGCCAGCAGTGAAGCAGCAGCGGGAGTGTACAATGAGCAGTTCTTC. Its protein product is CASSEAAAGVYNEQFF.

The chain employs TRBV6-6 and TRBJ1-5; 8 bases align to TRBD1. The CDR3 has 14 amino acids. Germline values: CDR1 MNHNY, CDR2 SVGAGI (reference sequence). V lost 5 bases, J lost 7 bases, and 7 bases stayed unmatched. CDR3 nucleotides: TGTGCCAGCAGTCGGACAGGGTCGAGACAGCCCCAGCATTTT. This encodes CASSRTGSRQPQHF.

With regard to this clone: The junction differs from germline at one of its ends, possibly a read error. The V and J genes are TRBV30 and TRBJ2-6, with D perhaps matching TRBD1 (5 bases). The CDR3 has 15 residues. Per germline, CDR1 GTSNPN and CDR2 SVGIG (reference sequence). In nucleotides, the CDR3 is TGTGCCTGGAGTGTATTTTACTCTGGGGCCAACGGCCTGACTTTC. Protein product: CAWSVFYSGANGLTF.

The V and J genes are TRBV18 and TRBJ2-7, with D possibly TRBD2 on 6 matching bases. Germline loops: CDR1 KGHSH, CDR2 LQKENI. The CDR3 spans 13 residues. Trimming left V 8 bases short and J 7 bases short, with 18 bases between. The CDR3 DNA reads TGTGCCAGCCTAGAGACGGGAGTCAAAGAGCAGTACTTC. Residues: CASLETGVKEQYF.

The chain links TRBV5-1 to TRBJ1-2, with D tentatively TRBD1 (5 bases). Per germline, CDR1 SGHRS and CDR2 YFSETQ. This CDR3 is 16 amino acids long. Trimming cost V 4 bases and J 4 bases, with 20 bases left between them. The CDR3 protein is CASSPRGQGTPYGYTF. Written as DNA, the CDR3 is TGCGCCAGCAGCCCTCGCGGCCAGGGAACCCCCTATGGCTACACCTTC.

The chain joins TRBV23-1 to TRBJ1-4; D is perhaps TRBD1 (5 bases). TRBV23-1 is an open reading frame whose function is uncertain. There are 15 residues in the CDR3. Trimming shortened V by 0 bases and J by 4 bases, and 9 bases separated the two germline ends. CDR3 amino acids: CASSQSAGLNEKLFF. The CDR3 nucleotides read TGCGCCAGCAGTCAATCGGCAGGGCTTAATGAAAAACTGTTTTTT.

This clone was counted a single time. This chain connects TRBV5-8 to TRBJ1-2; TRBD1 aligns across 8 bases. The ends lost 4 bases at V and 10 bases at J; junction bases unmatched: 9. Germline assignment: CDR1 SGHTS and CDR2 YDEGEE. The CDR3 extends over 13 amino acids. For the CDR3, the DNA is TGTGCCAGCAGCCTCCGGGACAGGTTCTCCTACACCTTC. It yields the protein CASSLRDRFSYTF. The full variable domain, in which reference TRBV5-8 and TRBJ1-2 provide the parts outside the CDR3, is EAGVTQSPTHLIKTRGQQATLRCSPISGHTSVYWYQQALGLGLQFLLWYDEGEERNRGNFPPRFSGRQFPNYSSELNVNALELEDSALYLCASSLRDRFSYTFGSGTRLTVV.

The gene calls are TRBV5-6 and TRBJ1-1; D possibly corresponds to TRBD1 (6 bases). The CDR3 loop spans 13 amino acids. Germline V CDR1 and CDR2: SGHDT, YYEEEE. V was shortened by 4 bases and J by 6 bases, with 13 bases between the two germline ends. The chain's CDR3 is CASSLAGVAEAFF. DNA for the CDR3: TGTGCCAGCAGCCTTGCAGGGGTGGCTGAAGCTTTCTTT.

V usage is TRBV27 and J usage is TRBJ1-2; 7 bases are shared with TRBD1. Unmatched junction bases numbered 6, after V lost 6 bases and J lost 2 bases. Germline CDR1 and CDR2: MNHEY and SMNVEV (reference sequence). The length of the CDR3 is 14 residues. The CDR3 coding sequence is TGTGCCAGCAGGGCTTACAGGGGCAACTATGGCTACACCTTC. Encoded protein: CASRAYRGNYGYTF.

This chain uses TRBV28 with TRBJ1-5; D perhaps matches TRBD1 (5 bases). The V gene's germline CDR1 is MDHEN and CDR2 SYDVKM. The V gene lost 8 bases and the J gene lost 6 bases, with 17 bases spanning the gap. CDR3 length equals 14 residues. Here the CDR3 reads CASLIGQGGQPQHF. The CDR3 region has the DNA TGTGCCAGCTTGATTGGGCAGGGTGGTCAGCCCCAGCATTTT. Full variable domain (outside the CDR3, taken from reference TRBV28 and TRBJ1-5): DVKVTQSSRYLVKRTGEKVFLECVQDMDHENMFWYRQDPGLGLRLIYFSYDVKMKEKGDIPEGYSVSREKKERFSLILESASTNQTSMYLCASLIGQGGQPQHFGDGTRLSIL.

The table lists this clone with a count of one. The rearrangement joins TRBV18 to TRBJ2-1; D may be TRBD2 (6 bases). The CDR3 extends over 15 amino acids. Germline V gene data show CDR1 as KGHSH and CDR2 as LQKENI. Trimming took 0 bases from V and 5 from J, leaving 11 bases between them. Here the CDR3 DNA reads TGTGCCAGCTCACCACCCGGGGGTAGACACAATGAGCAGTTCTTC. Translating gives CASSPPGGRHNEQFF.

This clone was picked up a small number of times. An end of the junction differs from the germline gene, which may be a read error. The chain uses TRBV28 and TRBJ2-6; D possibly corresponds to TRBD2 (6 bases). The CDR3 sequence is 18 residues long. Germline V gene lookup returns CDR1 MDHEN and CDR2 SYDVKM. In DNA form, the CDR3 reads TGTGCCAGCTCATGGGGCGGGGTTTTCTCCTCTGGGGCCAACGGCCTGACTTTC. Translation: CASSWGGVFSSGANGLTF.

This chain joins TRBV21-1 and TRBJ2-4; the table gives TRBD2 as D, unverified against the DNA. TRBV21-1 is noted as a pseudogene. CDR3 length: 13 residues. The CDR3 region is CASSKRERDIQYF. For the CDR3, the DNA is TGTGCCAGCAGCAAAAGAGAACGAGACATTCAGTACTTC.

Notes on this clone: A junction end diverges from the germline sequence, so it may reflect a read error. The chain is built from TRBV7-9 and TRBJ1-1; 7 nucleotides align to TRBD1. The CDR3 is made up of 15 amino acids. Germline values: CDR1 SEHNR, CDR2 FQNEAQ (reference sequence). This CDR3 reads CSSSLGTAGDTEAFF. DNA for the CDR3: TGTTCCAGCAGCTTAGGGACAGCCGGGGACACTGAAGCTTTCTTT.

This clone was counted between two and nine times. The rearrangement uses TRBV7-9 and TRBJ2-5, with a tentative D call TRBD2 (6 bases). Germline lookup yields CDR1 SEHNR and CDR2 FQNEAQ (reference sequence). V was trimmed by 6 bases and J by 6 bases, leaving 11 bases between them. CDR3 length: 12 amino acids. CDR3 loop: CASSRLDQTQYF. The CDR3 DNA reads TGTGCCAGCAGTCGACTAGATCAGACCCAGTACTTC.

The J gene is TRBJ1-2, the V gene TRBV6-5, with a weak D call TRBD1 (6 bases). The CDR3 totals 15 residues. Germline CDR1 reads MNHEY; CDR2 reads SVGAGI. V was cut by 0 bases and J by 2 bases, with 10 bases left in between. The CDR3 here is CASSYSAGANYGYTF. DNA of the CDR3: TGTGCCAGCAGTTACTCCGCAGGGGCAAACTATGGCTACACCTTC.

The chain joins TRBV28 to TRBJ2-1; TRBD2 agrees at 7 bases. Per germline, CDR1 MDHEN and CDR2 SYDVKM. Trimming took 6 bases from V and 5 from J; bases not matched to a gene: 10. The CDR3 is 15 amino acids. The CDR3 loop reads CASSPWAGVDNEQFF. CDR3 coding DNA: TGTGCCAGCAGCCCTTGGGCGGGAGTAGACAATGAGCAGTTCTTC.

Only a few counts were recorded for this clone. The rearrangement uses TRBV27 and TRBJ2-7, with 9 positions matching TRBD1. V shed 4 bases, J shed 1 base, and the junction held 5 bases outside the gene matches. CDR3 length: 15 residues. Germline V CDR1 and CDR2: MNHEY, SMNVEV (reference sequence). The chain's CDR3 is CASSSGTGISYEQYF. CDR3 DNA sequence: TGTGCCAGCAGTTCGGGGACAGGGATATCCTACGAGCAGTACTTC.

The chain joins TRBV6-1 to TRBJ2-7, with 11 bases fitting TRBD2. The CDR3 runs to 14 residues. Germline V gene sequence: CDR1 MNHNS, CDR2 SASEGT. Trimming cost V 6 bases and J 2 bases; bases outside gene matches: 3. In DNA, the CDR3 is TGTGCCAGCAGCACTAGCGGGAGCACCTACGAGCAGTACTTC. This translates into CASSTSGSTYEQYF.

This clone was observed a few times. CDR3 sequence reads: CASRPQGIGEQYF. CDR3 coding DNA: TGTGCCAGCAGACCTCAGGGGATCGGCGAGCAGTACTTC. The gene calls are TRBV13 and TRBJ2-7, with D possibly TRBD1 on 6 matching bases. Germline CDR1 and CDR2: PRHDT and FYEKMQ (reference sequence). The CDR3 contains 13 residues. Trimming pared 6 bases from V and 6 bases from J, leaving 15 bases between.

The CDR3 DNA is TGTGCCAGTAGGGAGGACCGGACCGGGGAGCTGTTTTTT. Translation gives CASREDRTGELFF. V is TRBV19 and J is TRBJ2-2, with a weak D call TRBD2 (5 bases). The CDR3 consists of 13 residues. The ends were cut back, 6 bases at V and 5 bases at J, with 10 bases in the middle. In germline, CDR1 is LNHDA, CDR2 SQIVND (reference sequence). Full variable domain (missing parts from reference TRBV19 and TRBJ2-2): DGGITQSPKYLFRKEGQNVTLSCEQNLNHDAMYWYRQDPGQGLRLIYYSQIVNDFQKGDIAEGYSVSREKKESFPLTVTSAQKNPTAFYLCASREDRTGELFFGEGSRLTVL.

The V gene is TRBV28, the J gene TRBJ2-7; TRBD2 aligns across 9 bases. CDR3 length: 15 amino acids. V lost 6 bases, J lost 2 bases, and 8 bases stayed unmatched. Germline V gene data show CDR1 as MDHEN and CDR2 as SYDVKM. For the CDR3, the DNA is TGTGCCAGCAGGGGCGAGACTAGCGGAACCTACGAGCAGTACTTC. This gives the protein CASRGETSGTYEQYF. Full variable domain (outside the CDR3, taken from reference TRBV28 and TRBJ2-7): DVKVTQSSRYLVKRTGEKVFLECVQDMDHENMFWYRQDPGLGLRLIYFSYDVKMKEKGDIPEGYSVSREKKERFSLILESASTNQTSMYLCASRGETSGTYEQYFGPGTRLTVT.

The chain has TRBV7-9 and TRBJ2-2, with 9 bases lining up with TRBD1. V shed 5 bases and J 6 bases; nucleotides not matched to a gene: 1. Germline V gene sequence: CDR1 SEHNR, CDR2 FQNEAQ (reference sequence). The CDR3 contains 13 residues. This chain's CDR3 is CASSDRGSGELFF. The CDR3 coding sequence is TGTGCCAGCAGCGACAGGGGGTCCGGGGAGCTGTTTTTT.

This clone came up once. Other DNA sequences in this sample translate to the same CDR3. The rearrangement uses TRBV9 and TRBJ2-2; TRBD1 is a possible D gene (6 bases). The ends were cut back, 4 bases at V and 1 base at J, with 8 bases in the middle. Germline CDR1 SGDLS, CDR2 YYNGEE. The CDR3 runs to 14 residues. This CDR3 reads CASSSGQNTGELFF. The CDR3 nucleotides read TGTGCCAGCAGCTCGGGACAGAACACCGGGGAGCTGTTTTTT.